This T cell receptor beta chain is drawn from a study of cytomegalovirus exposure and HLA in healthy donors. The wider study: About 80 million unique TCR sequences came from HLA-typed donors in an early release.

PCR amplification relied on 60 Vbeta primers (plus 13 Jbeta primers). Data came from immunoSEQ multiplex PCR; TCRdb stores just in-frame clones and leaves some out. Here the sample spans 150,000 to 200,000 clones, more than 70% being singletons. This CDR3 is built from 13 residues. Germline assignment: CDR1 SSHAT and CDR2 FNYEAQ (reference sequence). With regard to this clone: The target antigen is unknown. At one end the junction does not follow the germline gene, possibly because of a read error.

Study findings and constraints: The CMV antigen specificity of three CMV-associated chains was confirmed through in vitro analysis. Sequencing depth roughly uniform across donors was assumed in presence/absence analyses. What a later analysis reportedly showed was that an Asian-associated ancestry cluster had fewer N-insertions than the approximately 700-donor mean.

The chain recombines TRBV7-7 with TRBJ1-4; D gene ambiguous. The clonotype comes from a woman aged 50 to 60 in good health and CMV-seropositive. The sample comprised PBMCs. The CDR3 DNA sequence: TGTGCTAGCAGCTTAGTGGAGAATGAAAAACTGTTTTTT. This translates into CASSLVENEKLFF.